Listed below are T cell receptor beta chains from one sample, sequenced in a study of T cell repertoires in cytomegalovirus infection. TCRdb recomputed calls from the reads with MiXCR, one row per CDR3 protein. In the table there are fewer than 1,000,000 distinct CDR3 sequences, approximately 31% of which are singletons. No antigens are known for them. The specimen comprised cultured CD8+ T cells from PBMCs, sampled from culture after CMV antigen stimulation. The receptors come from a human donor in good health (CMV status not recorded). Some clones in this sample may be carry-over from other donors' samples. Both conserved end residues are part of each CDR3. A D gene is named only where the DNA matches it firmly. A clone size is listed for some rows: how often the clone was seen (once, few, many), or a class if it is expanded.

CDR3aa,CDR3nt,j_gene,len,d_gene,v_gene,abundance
CATSGPPSGGRDTQYF,TGTGCCACCAGCGGTCCTCCTAGCGGGGGGAGAGATACGCAGTATTTT,TRBJ2-3,16,TRBD2,TRBV15,few
CASTLYPGPNTGELFF,TGTGCCAGCACCCTCTACCCGGGACCGAACACCGGGGAGCTGTTTTTT,TRBJ2-2,16,.,TRBV6-2/TRBV6-3,.
CASSFHPRTDGYTF,TGTGCCAGCAGTTTCCACCCGCGGACGGATGGCTACACCTTC,TRBJ1-2,14,.,TRBV27,.
CASSIGRGGTEAFF,TGTGCCAGTAGTATAGGGCGAGGGGGGACTGAAGCTTTCTTT,TRBJ1-1,14,.,TRBV19,.
CASSLFVAGTLQETQYF,TGTGCCAGCAGCTTATTTGTGGCGGGAACACTACAAGAGACCCAGTACTTC,TRBJ2-5,17,.,TRBV7-2,many
CASSLDRVNTEAFF,TGTGCCAGCAGCTTAGACAGAGTGAACACTGAAGCTTTCTTT,TRBJ1-1,14,.,TRBV7-8,many
CASSTPESSYNEQFF,TGTGCCAGCAGTACACCTGAGAGCTCCTACAATGAGCAGTTCTTC,TRBJ2-1,15,.,TRBV28,many
CASRVRTANTEAFF,TGTGCCAGCAGAGTTCGGACAGCGAACACTGAAGCTTTCTTT,TRBJ1-1,14,.,TRBV4-2,.
CASSDRGVYNEQFF,TGCGCCAGCAGCGACAGGGGGGTCTACAATGAGCAGTTCTTC,TRBJ2-1,14,TRBD1,TRBV5-1,few
CASSLRDQLRETQYF,TGTGCCAGCAGCTTGAGGGACCAGCTGAGAGAGACCCAGTACTTC,TRBJ2-5,15,.,TRBV5-5,few
CASSKTGTDEQFF,TGTGCCAGCAGCAAAACAGGGACCGATGAGCAGTTCTTC,TRBJ2-1,13,.,TRBV12-3/TRBV12-4,.
CASRHPDRELFFSTDTQYF,TGCGCCAGCAGACATCCCGACAGGGAGCTTTTCTTTAGCACAGATACGCAGTATTTT,TRBJ2-3,19,TRBD1,TRBV5-1,few
CASNLAGRQPQHF,TGTGCCAGCAACTTAGCAGGGCGGCAGCCCCAGCATTTT,TRBJ1-5,13,.,TRBV6-1,many
CASSSTTGLLTGELFF,TGTGCCAGCAGCTCGACAACGGGACTTCTTACCGGGGAGCTGTTTTTT,TRBJ2-2,16,.,TRBV7-3,many
CASSQDQFDSSNTGELFF,TGCGCCAGCAGCCAAGATCAGTTTGACAGCTCGAACACCGGGGAGCTGTTTTTT,TRBJ2-2,18,.,TRBV4-1,.
CASKAGHYGANVLTF,TGTGCCAGCAAGGCAGGTCACTATGGGGCCAACGTCCTGACTTTC,TRBJ2-6,15,.,TRBV6-5,.
CASSPGQGARGQPQHF,TGTGCCAGCAGCCCGGGACAGGGGGCGAGAGGCCAGCCCCAGCATTTT,TRBJ1-5,16,TRBD1,TRBV7-2,many
CASSYVLAGGIKTQYF,TGTGCCAGCAGTTACGTCCTAGCGGGGGGGATAAAGACCCAGTACTTC,TRBJ2-5,16,TRBD2,TRBV6-6,.
CAIHKTGGPYQYNEQFF,TGTGCCATCCACAAGACAGGGGGTCCATACCAATACAATGAGCAGTTCTTC,TRBJ2-1,17,TRBD1,TRBV6-1,.
CASSLYGPGLGPNTGELFF,TGTGCCAGCAGCTTATACGGCCCCGGGCTGGGTCCAAACACCGGGGAGCTGTTTTTT,TRBJ2-2,19,.,TRBV7-3,many
CATMGGVDTQYF,TGTGCTACAATGGGGGGAGTAGATACGCAGTATTTT,TRBJ2-3,12,.,TRBV10-3,.
CASSRIGNQPQHF,TGTGCCAGCAGCCGAATTGGCAATCAGCCCCAGCATTTT,TRBJ1-5,13,.,TRBV13,once
CASSFDGTGLETQYF,TGTGCCAGCAGCTTTGATGGGACAGGGCTCGAGACCCAGTACTTC,TRBJ2-5,15,TRBD1,TRBV5-4,.
CSARDGYSLMGGDPLEQYF,TGCAGTGCTAGAGATGGGTACTCTCTAATGGGGGGCGACCCCCTAGAGCAGTACTTC,TRBJ2-7,19,.,TRBV20-1,.